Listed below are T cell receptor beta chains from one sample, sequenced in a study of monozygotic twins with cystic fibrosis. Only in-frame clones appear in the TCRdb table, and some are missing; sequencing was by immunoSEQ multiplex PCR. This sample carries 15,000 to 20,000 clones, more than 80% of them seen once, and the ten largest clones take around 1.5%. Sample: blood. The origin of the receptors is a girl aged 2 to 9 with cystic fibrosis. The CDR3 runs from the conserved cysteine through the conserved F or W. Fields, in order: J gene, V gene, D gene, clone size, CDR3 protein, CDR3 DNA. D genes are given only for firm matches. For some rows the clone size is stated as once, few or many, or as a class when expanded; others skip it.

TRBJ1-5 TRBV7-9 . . CAVSLLLRGPQHF TGTGCCGTTTCCCTCCTCTTGCGTGGGCCCCAGCATTTT
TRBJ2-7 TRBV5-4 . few CASSKQGDEQYF TGTGCCAGCAGCAAACAGGGAGACGAGCAGTACTTC
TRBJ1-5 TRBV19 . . CASIGRSNQPQHF TGTGCCAGTATCGGCCGGAGCAATCAGCCCCAGCATTTT
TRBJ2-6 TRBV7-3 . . CATGTSSGANVLTF TGTGCCACCGGGACTTCTTCTGGGGCCAACGTCCTGACTTTC
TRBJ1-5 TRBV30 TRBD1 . CAWSRGSGQPQHF TGTGCCTGGAGCAGGGGGTCCGGTCAGCCCCAGCATTTT
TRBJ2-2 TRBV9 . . CASSVTGTPSLTGELFF TGTGCCAGCAGCGTCACCGGGACGCCGTCTCTAACCGGGGAGCTGTTTTTT
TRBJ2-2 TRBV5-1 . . CASSLNVNTGELFF TGCGCCAGCAGCTTGAATGTCAACACCGGGGAGCTGTTTTTT
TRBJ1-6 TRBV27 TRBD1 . CASSPWDRGPDSPLHF TGTGCCAGCAGTCCCTGGGACAGGGGGCCTGATTCACCCCTCCACTTT
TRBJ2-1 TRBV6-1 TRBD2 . CASSETQRGLAGAFNEQFF TGTGCCAGCAGTGAAACACAACGAGGACTAGCGGGAGCCTTCAATGAGCAGTTCTTC
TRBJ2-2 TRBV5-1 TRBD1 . CASSSRQGSNTGELFF TGCGCCAGCAGCTCGAGACAGGGGAGTAACACCGGGGAGCTGTTTTTT
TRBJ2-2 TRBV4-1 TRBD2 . CASSHNHASGSRTGELFF TGCGCCAGCAGCCACAACCATGCTAGCGGGAGTCGGACCGGGGAGCTGTTTTTT
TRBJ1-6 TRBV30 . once CAATTVIGSPLHF TGTGCCGCTACCACAGTTATCGGTTCACCCCTCCACTTT
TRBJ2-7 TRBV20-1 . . CSVQMSRVQYF TGCAGTGTCCAGATGAGTAGGGTTCAGTACTTC
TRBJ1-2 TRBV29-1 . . CSVESQGYGYTF TGCAGCGTTGAATCGCAGGGCTATGGCTACACCTTC
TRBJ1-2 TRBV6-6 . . CASTPGTANYGYTF TGTGCCAGCACCCCAGGAACAGCAAACTATGGCTACACCTTC
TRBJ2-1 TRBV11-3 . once CASSPGPYNEQFF TGTGCCAGCAGCCCAGGCCCCTACAATGAGCAGTTCTTC
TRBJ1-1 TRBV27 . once CASSFSFARDTEAFF TGTGCCAGCAGTTTTTCTTTTGCCCGGGACACTGAAGCTTTCTTT
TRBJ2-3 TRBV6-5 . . CASSYADTQYF TGTGCCAGCAGTTACGCAGATACGCAGTATTTT
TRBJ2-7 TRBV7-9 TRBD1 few CASSPPGQVFEQYF TGTGCCAGCAGCCCCCCGGGACAGGTTTTTGAGCAGTACTTC
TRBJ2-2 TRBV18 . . CASSPTGTGELFF TGTGCCAGCTCACCAACCGGCACCGGGGAGCTGTTTTTT
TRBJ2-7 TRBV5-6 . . CASSLGQYEQYF TGTGCCAGCAGCTTAGGCCAATACGAGCAGTACTTC
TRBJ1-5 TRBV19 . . CASSENYSNQPQHF TGTGCCAGTAGCGAAAACTATAGCAATCAGCCCCAGCATTTT
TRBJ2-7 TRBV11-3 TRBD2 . CASSLDGTSGYEQYF TGTGCCAGCAGCTTAGATGGGACTAGCGGCTACGAGCAGTACTTC
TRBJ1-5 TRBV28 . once CASSRGTAGENQPQHF TGTGCCAGCAGTCGAGGTACGGCGGGGGAGAATCAGCCCCAGCATTTT
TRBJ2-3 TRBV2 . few CASKGRISTDTQYF TGTGCCAGCAAAGGCCGGATTAGCACAGATACGCAGTATTTT
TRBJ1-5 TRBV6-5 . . CASKYYRDPNQPQHF TGTGCCAGCAAATATTACAGGGACCCCAATCAGCCCCAGCATTTT
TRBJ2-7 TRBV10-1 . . CASSAGRTYEQYF TGCGCCAGCAGTGCAGGGAGGACCTACGAGCAGTACTTC
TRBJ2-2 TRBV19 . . CASTLIPGAGELFF TGTGCCAGTACATTAATACCCGGGGCCGGGGAGCTGTTTTTT
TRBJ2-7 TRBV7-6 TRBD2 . CASSLSGGLADTYEQYF TGTGCCAGCAGCTTATCGGGAGGGCTAGCGGATACCTACGAGCAGTACTTC
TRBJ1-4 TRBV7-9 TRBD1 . CASSPSGTGDEKLFF TGTGCCAGCAGCCCTTCCGGGACAGGGGATGAAAAACTGTTTTTT
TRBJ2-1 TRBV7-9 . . CASSLLTVSSYNEQFF TGTGCCAGCAGCTTATTAACAGTGAGCTCCTACAATGAGCAGTTCTTC
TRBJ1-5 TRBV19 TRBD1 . CASRGASNQPQHF TGTGCCAGCAGGGGGGCGAGCAATCAGCCCCAGCATTTT
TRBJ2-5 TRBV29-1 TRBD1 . CSARWRTGQETQYF TGCAGCGCCCGATGGCGGACAGGCCAAGAGACCCAGTACTTC
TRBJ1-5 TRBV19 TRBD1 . CASRTGQGWNQPQHF TGTGCCAGTAGGACCGGACAGGGTTGGAATCAGCCCCAGCATTTT
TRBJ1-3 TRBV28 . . CASSLLSTHSGNTIYF TGTGCCAGCAGTCTTCTTTCTACCCACTCTGGAAACACCATATATTTT
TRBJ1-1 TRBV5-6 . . CASSVSARYTEAFF TGTGCCAGCAGCGTCAGTGCCAGGTACACTGAAGCTTTCTTT
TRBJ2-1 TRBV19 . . CASSPTGLYEQFF TGTGCCAGTAGCCCTACAGGGTTGTATGAGCAGTTCTTC
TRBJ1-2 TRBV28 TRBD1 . CASRPAPTGDYGYTF TGTGCCAGCAGGCCCGCACCCACAGGGGACTATGGCTACACCTTC
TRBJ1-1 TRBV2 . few CASSLGEVLPGEAFF TGTGCCAGCAGCCTCGGGGAGGTTTTACCGGGTGAAGCTTTCTTT
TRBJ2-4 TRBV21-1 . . CASSRTGAKNIQYF TGTGCCAGCAGCCGGACAGGGGCCAAAAACATTCAGTACTTC
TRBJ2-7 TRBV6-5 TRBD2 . CASSLGLESYEQYF TGTGCCAGCAGCCTGGGACTAGAGTCCTACGAGCAGTACTTC
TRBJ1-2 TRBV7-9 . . CASSGRGVDYGYTF TGTGCCAGCAGCGGGCGGGGGGTAGACTATGGCTACACCTTC
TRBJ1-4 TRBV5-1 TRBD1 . CASSPGQDNEKLFF TGCGCCAGCAGCCCGGGACAGGATAATGAAAAACTGTTTTTT
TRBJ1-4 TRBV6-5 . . CASRPLQANEKLFF TGTGCCAGCAGACCACTCCAGGCAAATGAAAAACTGTTTTTT
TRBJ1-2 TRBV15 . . CATSNYRSWGGYTF TGTGCCACCAGCAATTACAGGAGTTGGGGAGGCTACACCTTC
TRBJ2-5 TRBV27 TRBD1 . CASRTYPGQQETQYF TGTGCCAGCAGAACTTACCCGGGACAGCAAGAGACCCAGTACTTC
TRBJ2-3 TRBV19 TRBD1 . CASSIVPGQGPDTQYF TGTGCCAGTAGTATAGTCCCGGGACAGGGCCCAGATACGCAGTATTTT
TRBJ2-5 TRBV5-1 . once CASRHDSQETQYF TGCGCCAGCAGGCACGACAGCCAAGAGACCCAGTACTTC